The clone carrying this T cell receptor (beta chain) came up once. The data derive from a study of blood T cell repertoires in COVID-19. The CDR3 consists of 15 residues. The germline V gene has CDR1 SGHRS and CDR2 YFSETQ. V dropped 0 bases and J dropped 5; count of bases not matched to a gene: 6. Sequencing used immunoSEQ multiplex PCR; TCRdb keeps in-frame clones, though not all of them. The sample yields fewer than 250,000 clones, 87% seen once. Sequences were obtained from PBMCs or T cells enriched from blood (not recorded which). This chain joins TRBV5-1 and TRBJ1-2, with TRBD1 matching over 8 bases. The TCR sequence derives from a man aged 30 to 45 in a cohort exposed to, infected with or recovered from COVID-19 (not recorded which). The CDR3 sequence is CASSLGTDRAYGYTF. CDR3 DNA sequence: TGCGCCAGCAGCTTGGGGACGGACAGGGCTTATGGCTACACCTTC.